One sample yielded the 25 T cell receptor beta chains listed below, sequenced in a study of graft-versus-host responses after intestinal transplantation. For these receptors, no antigen is known. The method was immunoSEQ multiplex PCR; TCRdb's version includes in-frame clones alone and lacks a portion of them. The table shows 90,000 to 150,000 clones, with about 93% occurring only once. The sequences come from unstimulated CD4+ T cells sorted from spleen or lymph node cells, collected before intestinal transplant. Every receptor here comes from a human donor who received an intestinal transplant.

This clone has just a few counts. The rearrangement joins TRBV5-1 to TRBJ1-3, with no clear D. CDR3 length: 13 amino acids. The V and J ends lost 0 bases and 4 bases respectively, with 5 bases between them. In germline, CDR1 is SGHRS, CDR2 YFSETQ. CDR3 region: CASSLERGNTIYF. In nucleotides, the CDR3 is TGCGCCAGCAGCTTGGAACGGGGAAACACCATATATTTT.

The CDR3 here is CASSLSQGVAEQFF. The CDR3 DNA is TGTGCCAGCAGTTTATCACAGGGGGTGGCTGAGCAGTTCTTC. The chain uses TRBV27 and TRBJ2-1, with TRBD1 matching over 8 bases. This CDR3 spans 14 amino acids. Per germline, CDR1 MNHEY and CDR2 SMNVEV (reference sequence). J gave up 9 bases and V 0 bases, and 4 bases lay outside the gene matches.

The gene calls are TRBV2 and TRBJ2-7; D ambiguous. CDR3 length: 11 residues. Germline assignment: CDR1 SNHLY and CDR2 FYNNEI. V was clipped by 6 bases and J by 1 base, with 4 bases between them. CDR3 region: CASRVSYEQYF. The CDR3 DNA is TGTGCCAGCAGGGTATCCTACGAGCAGTACTTC. Full variable domain (remainder filled in from reference TRBV2 and TRBJ2-7): EPEVTQTPSHQVTQMGQEVILRCVPISNHLYFYWYRQILGQKVEFLVSFYNNEISEKSEIFDDQFSVERPDGSNFTLKIRSTKLEDSAMYFCASRVSYEQYFGPGTRLTVT.

The CDR3 loop is CASSVSQGQNIQYF. The DNA for the CDR3 is TGTGCCAGCAGCGTAAGTCAGGGCCAAAACATTCAGTACTTC. The genes are TRBV9 and TRBJ2-4; TRBD1 is a possible D gene (5 bases). Trimming cost V 1 base and J 5 bases, with 10 bases left between them. The CDR3 has 14 amino acids. CDR1 is SGDLS, CDR2 YYNGEE, per germline.

This chain uses TRBV25-1 with TRBJ2-7; 7 bases are a match to TRBD1. Trimming removed 8 bases from V and 0 bases from J; junction bases left unmatched: 1. This CDR3 has 12 residues. In germline, CDR1 is MGHDK, CDR2 SYGVNS. CDR3 bases: TGTGCCAGCCGGACAGGCTCCTACGAGCAGTACTTC. Translation gives CASRTGSYEQYF.

This clone turned up a few times. The chain carries TRBV7-8 and TRBJ1-5; no firm D call. The CDR3 is made up of 15 amino acids. Trimming left V 6 bases short and J 1 base short, with 13 bases between. Germline V lookup: CDR1 SGHVS, CDR2 FQNEAQ. The CDR3 protein is CASRIQADSNQPQHF. In DNA, the CDR3 is TGTGCCAGCAGGATCCAGGCGGACAGCAATCAGCCCCAGCATTTT. The variable domain in full, with the rest retrieved from reference TRBV7-8 and TRBJ1-5, is GAGVSQSPRYKVAKRGQDVALRCDPISGHVSLFWYQQALGQGPEFLTYFQNEAQLDKSGLPSDRFFAERPEGSVSTLKIQRTQQEDSAVYLCASRIQADSNQPQHFGDGTRLSIL.

This chain connects TRBV7-9 to TRBJ2-3, with TRBD1 matching 7 bases. Germline CDR1 and CDR2: SEHNR and FQNEAQ (reference sequence). This CDR3 has 15 residues. Germline trimming cut 4 bases from V and 2 bases from J; bases unmatched to any gene: 6. The CDR3 nucleotides read TGTGCCAGCAGCTCCCGGGACAGTCTCACAGATACGCAGTATTTT. It yields the protein CASSSRDSLTDTQYF.

The J gene is TRBJ2-1, the V gene TRBV2; the D gene is possibly TRBD2 (5 bases). Germline CDR1 SNHLY, CDR2 FYNNEI. The CDR3 loop spans 13 amino acids. V was trimmed by 7 bases and J by 8 bases, leaving 15 bases between them. DNA of the CDR3: TGTGCCAGCACCGAGGGTAGTTTCGATGAGCAGTTCTTC. Its protein is CASTEGSFDEQFF.

V is TRBV5-1 and J is TRBJ2-1; D is unclear. Germline V gene data show CDR1 as SGHRS and CDR2 as YFSETQ. The CDR3 runs 13 residues. V was clipped by 2 bases and J by 7 bases, with 10 bases between them. DNA of the CDR3: TGCGCCAGCAGCTTTACAGAACGTAATGAGCAGTTCTTC. Translated: CASSFTERNEQFF. The full variable domain, its missing parts supplied by reference TRBV5-1 and TRBJ2-1, is KAGVTQTPRYLIKTRGQQVTLSCSPISGHRSVSWYQQTPGQGLQFLFEYFSETQRNKGNFPGRFSGRQFSNSRSEMNVSTLELGDSALYLCASSFTERNEQFFGPGTRLTVL.

The V and J genes are TRBV25-1 and TRBJ2-1, with a possible D match to TRBD1 (6 bases). Germline V gene sequence: CDR1 MGHDK, CDR2 SYGVNS. The CDR3 consists of 16 residues. Trimming removed 2 bases from V and 5 bases from J, with 16 bases in between. The CDR3 reads CASSEGWAGAHNEQFF. The CDR3 coding sequence is TGTGCCAGCAGTGAAGGGTGGGCAGGGGCGCACAATGAGCAGTTCTTC.

This rearrangement joins TRBV7-2 to TRBJ2-5; 8 nucleotides line up with TRBD2. This CDR3 spans 18 amino acids. CDR1 and CDR2 from the germline V gene are SGHTA and FQGNSA. V shed 4 bases, J shed 1 base, and the junction held 14 bases outside the gene matches. CDR3 residues: CASSWLSWAGGGQETQYF. DNA of the CDR3: TGTGCCAGCAGCTGGCTGAGCTGGGCGGGAGGAGGCCAAGAGACCCAGTACTTC.

The gene calls are TRBV5-1 and TRBJ2-3; D not certain. Germline lookup yields CDR1 SGHRS and CDR2 YFSETQ. The CDR3 has 13 residues. The V end was cut by 5 bases, the J end by 7 bases, with 14 bases between. The DNA of the CDR3 is TGCGCCAGCAGTTCTCATCAGGAGTATACGCAGTATTTT. It is translated as CASSSHQEYTQYF.

The rearrangement uses TRBV7-9 and TRBJ2-1, with D possibly being TRBD1 or TRBD2 (5 bases each). Germline CDR1 and CDR2: SEHNR and FQNEAQ (reference sequence). The CDR3 totals 15 residues. The V end lost 5 bases, the J end lost 7 bases, and 18 bases lay between the germline ends. The CDR3 DNA follows: TGTGCCAGCAGCCCGAGGGGAGTGAGATCGAATGAGCAGTTCTTC. It specifies CASSPRGVRSNEQFF.

This chain links TRBV12-5 with TRBJ2-1; no definite D call. The CDR3 length is 12 residues. Germline loops: CDR1 LGHNT, CDR2 FRNRAP. V shed 1 base and J shed 6 bases, with 4 bases lying between them. CDR3 amino acids: CASGLASNEQFF. The CDR3 coding sequence is TGTGCTAGTGGTTTGGCCAGCAATGAGCAGTTCTTC.

This chain links TRBV5-6 with TRBJ1-2; D gene unclear. The CDR3 contains 15 residues. Germline V CDR1 and CDR2: SGHDT, YYEEEE. The V and J ends lost 4 bases and 4 bases respectively, with 17 bases between them. The CDR3 bases are TGTGCCAGCAGCCCCGGAAGGCCGTTTCTCTATGGCTACACCTTC. Its translation: CASSPGRPFLYGYTF. The variable domain in full, completed from reference TRBV5-6 and TRBJ1-2, reads DAGVTQSPTHLIKTRGQQVTLRCSPKSGHDTVSWYQQALGQGPQFIFQYYEEEERQRGNFPDRFSGHQFPNYSSELNVNALLLGDSALYLCASSPGRPFLYGYTFGSGTRLTVV.

The chain recombines TRBV19 with TRBJ2-1; 7 bases match TRBD2. CDR1 is LNHDA and CDR2 is SQIVND in the germline V gene (reference sequence). The CDR3 loop spans 14 amino acids. The trim removed 7 bases at V and 12 bases at J, leaving 15 bases unmatched. The CDR3 region has the DNA TGTGCCAGTAATGTGGGAGGGCCAGGATTGGGGCAGTTCTTC. As protein: CASNVGGPGLGQFF.

The chain is built from TRBV19 and TRBJ2-1; possibly TRBD1 for D (5 bases). Germline CDR1 is LNHDA and CDR2 is SQIVND (reference sequence). V lost 1 base, J lost 2 bases, and 24 bases lay in between. CDR3 length: 20 amino acids. The CDR3 bases are TGTGCCAGTAGTATAGGAGGCCCAGGGATATACCCCGACACCTACAATGAGCAGTTCTTC. The encoded protein is CASSIGGPGIYPDTYNEQFF. The complete variable domain, with remaining parts taken from reference TRBV19 and TRBJ2-1, reads DGGITQSPKYLFRKEGQNVTLSCEQNLNHDAMYWYRQDPGQGLRLIYYSQIVNDFQKGDIAEGYSVSREKKESFPLTVTSAQKNPTAFYLCASSIGGPGIYPDTYNEQFFGPGTRLTVL.

The rearrangement joins TRBV19 to TRBJ2-7; possibly TRBD2 for D (6 bases). Germline-derived CDR1 and CDR2 are LNHDA and SQIVND (reference sequence). V was cut by 0 bases and J by 8 bases, with 20 bases left in between. The CDR3 totals 16 residues. In nucleotides, the CDR3 is TGTGCCAGTAGTATAGATCGGCGGGGTCGGGCTATCAAGCAGTACTTC. Protein sequence: CASSIDRRGRAIKQYF.

The chain joins TRBV28 to TRBJ2-1; D may correspond to TRBD1 or TRBD2 (5 bases each). V lost 9 bases to trimming and J lost 6 bases, with 18 bases between them. This CDR3 is 14 amino acids long. Germline-derived CDR1 and CDR2 are MDHEN and SYDVKM. The CDR3 coding sequence is TGTGCCAGTACCGACTTATGGGGGTCCAATGAGCAGTTCTTC. It specifies CASTDLWGSNEQFF.

J is TRBJ1-1 and V is TRBV19; no clear D gene. The CDR3 extends over 14 amino acids. Trimming cost V 3 bases and J 4 bases, with 12 bases left between them. Germline V gene data show CDR1 as LNHDA and CDR2 as SQIVND (reference sequence). The CDR3 DNA is TGTGCCAGTAGTATTGTTTTAAAAGCCACTGAAGCTTTCTTT. It yields the protein CASSIVLKATEAFF.

The chain carries TRBV2 and TRBJ2-3; D is ambiguous. Germline V gene data show CDR1 as SNHLY and CDR2 as FYNNEI. The CDR3 consists of 11 residues. Trimming pared 8 bases from V and 2 bases from J, leaving 5 bases between. The CDR3 nucleotides are TGTGCCAGCGGAAACACAGATACGCAGTATTTT. Translated: CASGNTDTQYF.

The J gene is TRBJ2-7, the V gene TRBV5-1; D is perhaps TRBD1 (6 bases). The germline gives CDR1 SGHRS, CDR2 YFSETQ. Trimming cost V 0 bases and J 4 bases, with 8 bases left between them. The CDR3 runs 13 residues. The CDR3 spells CASSLDTGYEQYF. CDR3 nucleotide sequence: TGCGCCAGCAGCTTGGACACAGGGTACGAGCAGTACTTC. Filled out from reference TRBV5-1 and TRBJ2-7, the complete variable domain reads KAGVTQTPRYLIKTRGQQVTLSCSPISGHRSVSWYQQTPGQGLQFLFEYFSETQRNKGNFPGRFSGRQFSNSRSEMNVSTLELGDSALYLCASSLDTGYEQYFGPGTRLTVT.

The chain carries TRBV5-6 and TRBJ2-6, with D unresolved. The germline V gene has CDR1 SGHDT and CDR2 YYEEEE. The CDR3 contains 17 residues. The ends were cut back, 4 bases at V and 1 base at J, with 15 bases in the middle. CDR3 sequence reads: CASSETFGSSGANVLTF. The CDR3 region has the DNA TGTGCCAGCAGCGAAACTTTTGGATCTTCTGGGGCCAACGTCCTGACTTTC. Filled out from reference TRBV5-6 and TRBJ2-6, the complete variable domain reads DAGVTQSPTHLIKTRGQQVTLRCSPKSGHDTVSWYQQALGQGPQFIFQYYEEEERQRGNFPDRFSGHQFPNYSSELNVNALLLGDSALYLCASSETFGSSGANVLTFGAGSRLTVL.

J is TRBJ2-3 and V is TRBV19; weak D call: TRBD2 (5 bases). The length of the CDR3 is 16 residues. Trimming removed 7 bases from V and 3 bases from J, with 20 bases in between. Germline CDR1 and CDR2: LNHDA and SQIVND (reference sequence). The DNA for the CDR3 is TGTGCCAGTACCGCCGGTGGAGGTCGTAGGACAGATACGCAGTATTTT. This translates into CASTAGGGRRTDTQYF. The variable domain in full, completed from reference TRBV19 and TRBJ2-3, reads DGGITQSPKYLFRKEGQNVTLSCEQNLNHDAMYWYRQDPGQGLRLIYYSQIVNDFQKGDIAEGYSVSREKKESFPLTVTSAQKNPTAFYLCASTAGGGRRTDTQYFGPGTRLTVL.

V gene TRBV7-6 combines with J gene TRBJ2-7; D not resolved. Trimming stripped 5 bases from V and 4 bases from J, with 15 bases between. CDR1 and CDR2 (germline): SGHVS, FNYEAQ. The CDR3 totals 14 residues. The CDR3 protein is CASSDLWGLYEQYF. The DNA for the CDR3 is TGTGCCAGCAGCGACCTTTGGGGTCTGTACGAGCAGTACTTC. The full variable domain, rest sourced from reference TRBV7-6 and TRBJ2-7, is GAGVSQSPRYKVTKRGQDVALRCDPISGHVSLYWYRQALGQGPEFLTYFNYEAQQDKSGLPNDRFSAERPEGSISTLTIQRTEQRDSAMYRCASSDLWGLYEQYFGPGTRLTVT.